A selection of T cell receptor beta chains follows, all from one sample in a study of blood T cell repertoires in COVID-19. Libraries were prepared by immunoSEQ multiplex PCR; TCRdb keeps only in-frame clonotypes and omits some of them. The profile covers about 80,000 clones, with approximately 80% appearing a single time and roughly 12% taken by the ten largest. Sequenced sample: peripheral blood. The receptors come from an elderly man with acute or convalescent COVID-19. Both conserved end residues are part of each CDR3. The D gene is left open where the match is weak. Clone size is shown for a subset of rows, as once, few, many or a class of expanded clone.

v_gene: TRBV19; j_gene: TRBJ1-1; d_gene: -; abundance: -; CDR3aa: CASSMNTLNTEAFF; CDR3nt: TGTGCCAGTAGTATGAACACCTTGAACACTGAAGCTTTCTTT
v_gene: TRBV21-1; j_gene: TRBJ2-3; d_gene: -; abundance: -; CDR3aa: CASREQGLAGGRPATDTQYF; CDR3nt: TGTGCCAGCCGCGAACAAGGACTAGCGGGGGGCCGGCCCGCTACAGATACGCAGTATTTT
v_gene: TRBV9; j_gene: TRBJ1-1; d_gene: -; abundance: -; CDR3aa: CASSRFQATEAFF; CDR3nt: TGTGCCAGCAGCCGCTTTCAGGCCACTGAAGCTTTCTTT
v_gene: TRBV7-9; j_gene: TRBJ2-1; d_gene: -; abundance: -; CDR3aa: CASSLEAGQYNEQFF; CDR3nt: TGTGCCAGCAGCTTAGAGGCTGGACAGTACAATGAGCAGTTCTTC
v_gene: TRBV5-4; j_gene: TRBJ1-6; d_gene: -; abundance: -; CDR3aa: CASSSDSSSYNSPLHF; CDR3nt: TGTGCCAGCAGTTCCGACTCGAGCTCCTATAATTCACCCCTCCACTTT
v_gene: TRBV29-1; j_gene: TRBJ1-1; d_gene: TRBD1; abundance: -; CDR3aa: CSVDRTGLAEAFF; CDR3nt: TGCAGCGTTGACCGGACAGGGTTAGCTGAAGCTTTCTTT
v_gene: TRBV7-9; j_gene: TRBJ1-2; d_gene: -; abundance: -; CDR3aa: CASSSGEGVDYGYTF; CDR3nt: TGTGCCAGCAGCTCAGGGGAGGGGGTAGACTATGGCTACACCTTC
v_gene: TRBV5-6; j_gene: TRBJ1-5; d_gene: -; abundance: once; CDR3aa: CASSSPGGPSENSNQPQHF; CDR3nt: TGTGCCAGCAGCTCTCCCGGGGGGCCAAGCGAGAATAGCAATCAGCCCCAGCATTTT
v_gene: TRBV7-9; j_gene: TRBJ1-5; d_gene: -; abundance: once; CDR3aa: CASSLERSNQPQHF; CDR3nt: TGTGCCAGCAGCTTAGAACGGAGCAATCAGCCCCAGCATTTT
v_gene: TRBV7-8; j_gene: TRBJ1-2; d_gene: TRBD1; abundance: -; CDR3aa: CASSSQGAMNYGYTF; CDR3nt: TGTGCCAGCAGCTCACAGGGGGCGATGAACTATGGCTACACCTTC
v_gene: TRBV2; j_gene: TRBJ2-3; d_gene: TRBD2; abundance: -; CDR3aa: CASTGRRGGTSGGTDTQYF; CDR3nt: TGTGCCAGCACGGGGAGGCGCGGAGGGACTAGCGGGGGGACAGATACGCAGTATTTT
v_gene: TRBV7-3; j_gene: TRBJ2-3; d_gene: -; abundance: -; CDR3aa: CASSLTRTTPDTQYF; CDR3nt: TGTGCCAGCAGCTTAACCAGGACAACTCCAGATACGCAGTATTTT
v_gene: TRBV6-2/TRBV6-3; j_gene: TRBJ2-5; d_gene: -; abundance: -; CDR3aa: CASSYLTSTPLGETQYF; CDR3nt: TGTGCCAGCAGTTACTTAACTAGCACGCCCCTGGGGGAGACCCAGTACTTC
v_gene: TRBV4-1; j_gene: TRBJ2-1; d_gene: TRBD2; abundance: -; CDR3aa: CASSQGRGGSYNEQFF; CDR3nt: TGCGCCAGCAGCCAAGGCCGGGGGGGCTCCTACAATGAGCAGTTCTTC
v_gene: TRBV6-1; j_gene: TRBJ2-1; d_gene: -; abundance: -; CDR3aa: CASSEGSGRYNEQFF; CDR3nt: TGTGCCAGCAGTGAAGGGAGCGGACGATACAATGAGCAGTTCTTC
v_gene: TRBV5-1; j_gene: TRBJ2-5; d_gene: TRBD2; abundance: -; CDR3aa: CASSSTTSGVETQYF; CDR3nt: TGCGCCAGCAGCTCAACAACGAGCGGGGTAGAGACCCAGTACTTC
v_gene: TRBV7-3; j_gene: TRBJ2-1; d_gene: TRBD2; abundance: -; CDR3aa: CASSLTTSWYNEQFF; CDR3nt: TGTGCCAGCAGCTTAACGACTAGCTGGTACAATGAGCAGTTCTTC
v_gene: TRBV7-9; j_gene: TRBJ2-5; d_gene: TRBD1; abundance: -; CDR3aa: CASSLVGGKETQYF; CDR3nt: TGTGCCAGCAGCTTAGTAGGGGGCAAAGAGACCCAGTACTTC
v_gene: TRBV9; j_gene: TRBJ1-2; d_gene: TRBD1; abundance: -; CDR3aa: CASSAQTGGVNYGYTF; CDR3nt: TGTGCCAGCAGCGCCCAGACAGGGGGAGTTAACTATGGCTACACCTTC
v_gene: TRBV5-1; j_gene: TRBJ2-3; d_gene: -; abundance: -; CDR3aa: CASSLTSTDTQYF; CDR3nt: TGCGCCAGCAGCTTAACTAGCACAGATACGCAGTATTTT
v_gene: TRBV7-9; j_gene: TRBJ2-7; d_gene: TRBD1; abundance: -; CDR3aa: CASRPQSGTGVPYEQYF; CDR3nt: TGTGCCAGCAGGCCCCAATCCGGGACAGGGGTTCCCTACGAGCAGTACTTC
v_gene: TRBV9; j_gene: TRBJ1-1; d_gene: -; abundance: -; CDR3aa: CASSVGPGTEAFF; CDR3nt: TGTGCCAGCAGCGTAGGACCGGGGACTGAAGCTTTCTTT
v_gene: TRBV15; j_gene: TRBJ2-1; d_gene: -; abundance: -; CDR3aa: CATSRGGRLRNEQFF; CDR3nt: TGTGCCACCAGCAGAGGAGGGAGGCTAAGGAATGAGCAGTTCTTC
v_gene: TRBV14; j_gene: TRBJ2-7; d_gene: -; abundance: -; CDR3aa: CASSHGNFRGEQYF; CDR3nt: TGTGCCAGCAGCCACGGGAATTTTCGGGGCGAGCAGTACTTC
v_gene: TRBV5-4; j_gene: TRBJ2-7; d_gene: TRBD2; abundance: -; CDR3aa: CASSLTSGRPHYEQYF; CDR3nt: TGTGCCAGCAGCTTGACTAGCGGGCGCCCGCACTACGAGCAGTACTTC
v_gene: TRBV25-1; j_gene: TRBJ1-2; d_gene: TRBD1; abundance: -; CDR3aa: CASSEPGTGDDGYTF; CDR3nt: TGTGCCAGCAGTGAGCCCGGGACAGGGGACGATGGCTACACCTTC
v_gene: TRBV6-5; j_gene: TRBJ2-1; d_gene: TRBD1; abundance: -; CDR3aa: CASRTQGAGNNEQFF; CDR3nt: TGTGCCAGCAGAACACAGGGGGCTGGTAACAATGAGCAGTTCTTC
v_gene: TRBV11-2; j_gene: TRBJ1-1; d_gene: -; abundance: -; CDR3aa: CASSLVAAEAFF; CDR3nt: TGTGCCAGCAGCTTAGTGGCCGCTGAAGCTTTCTTT
v_gene: TRBV5-1; j_gene: TRBJ1-5; d_gene: TRBD1; abundance: -; CDR3aa: CASSWDSANQPQHF; CDR3nt: TGCGCCAGCAGCTGGGACAGCGCAAATCAGCCCCAGCATTTT
v_gene: TRBV3-1/TRBV3-2; j_gene: TRBJ1-1; d_gene: -; abundance: -; CDR3aa: CASSQGLGMNTEAFF; CDR3nt: TGTGCCAGCAGCCAAGGGCTAGGCATGAACACTGAAGCTTTCTTT
v_gene: TRBV3-1/TRBV3-2; j_gene: TRBJ2-3; d_gene: -; abundance: -; CDR3aa: CASSQAGVSTDTQYF; CDR3nt: TGTGCCAGCAGCCAAGCGGGGGTCTCAACAGATACGCAGTATTTT
v_gene: TRBV6-4; j_gene: TRBJ2-7; d_gene: TRBD1; abundance: -; CDR3aa: CASSARTGPYEQYF; CDR3nt: TGTGCCAGCAGTGCCAGGACAGGGCCCTACGAGCAGTACTTC
v_gene: TRBV29-1; j_gene: TRBJ1-1; d_gene: -; abundance: -; CDR3aa: CSVVGSGTEAFF; CDR3nt: TGCAGCGTTGTAGGGTCGGGAACTGAAGCTTTCTTT
v_gene: TRBV27; j_gene: TRBJ1-1; d_gene: TRBD1; abundance: once; CDR3aa: CASSFSRQGSEAFF; CDR3nt: TGTGCCAGCAGTTTCTCAAGACAGGGCTCTGAAGCTTTCTTT
v_gene: TRBV10-1; j_gene: TRBJ2-1; d_gene: -; abundance: -; CDR3aa: CASSVKPWSEQFF; CDR3nt: TGCGCCAGCAGTGTAAAGCCTTGGTCTGAGCAGTTCTTC
v_gene: TRBV7-3; j_gene: TRBJ2-3; d_gene: -; abundance: -; CDR3aa: CASSPGTDTQYF; CDR3nt: TGTGCCAGCAGCCCCGGCACAGATACGCAGTATTTT
v_gene: TRBV5-4; j_gene: TRBJ1-2; d_gene: TRBD1; abundance: -; CDR3aa: CASTPDRAYGYTF; CDR3nt: TGTGCCAGCACCCCAGACAGGGCCTATGGCTACACCTTC
v_gene: TRBV5-1; j_gene: TRBJ1-2; d_gene: TRBD1; abundance: few; CDR3aa: CASTPGGNYGYTF; CDR3nt: TGCGCCAGCACCCCAGGGGGTAATTATGGCTACACCTTC
v_gene: TRBV2; j_gene: TRBJ2-2; d_gene: -; abundance: -; CDR3aa: CASRDMVNTGELFF; CDR3nt: TGTGCCAGCCGGGACATGGTGAACACCGGGGAGCTGTTTTTT
v_gene: TRBV6-6; j_gene: TRBJ1-2; d_gene: TRBD1; abundance: once; CDR3aa: CASRGQGINYGYTF; CDR3nt: TGTGCCAGCAGAGGACAGGGCATCAACTATGGCTACACCTTC
v_gene: TRBV7-9; j_gene: TRBJ1-2; d_gene: -; abundance: -; CDR3aa: CASSTSGINYGYTF; CDR3nt: TGTGCCAGCAGCACCTCCGGGATAAACTATGGCTACACCTTC
v_gene: TRBV7-3; j_gene: TRBJ1-1; d_gene: TRBD1; abundance: -; CDR3aa: CASSSRDRYPAFF; CDR3nt: TGTGCCAGCAGCTCCCGGGACAGGTACCCAGCTTTCTTT
v_gene: TRBV29-1; j_gene: TRBJ2-7; d_gene: -; abundance: -; CDR3aa: CSARLNYEQYF; CDR3nt: TGCAGCGCAAGACTCAACTACGAGCAGTACTTC
v_gene: TRBV29-1; j_gene: TRBJ2-7; d_gene: -; abundance: once; CDR3aa: CSVQGAGPREQYF; CDR3nt: TGCAGCGTCCAGGGCGCAGGGCCTAGAGAGCAGTACTTC
v_gene: TRBV9; j_gene: TRBJ1-4; d_gene: -; abundance: few; CDR3aa: CASSSRQNEKLFF; CDR3nt: TGTGCCAGCAGCTCCAGGCAGAACGAAAAACTGTTTTTT
v_gene: TRBV14; j_gene: TRBJ1-6; d_gene: -; abundance: -; CDR3aa: CASSQDLVSVSPLHF; CDR3nt: TGTGCCAGCAGCCAAGATCTAGTTTCAGTTTCACCCCTCCACTTT
v_gene: TRBV28; j_gene: TRBJ1-1; d_gene: -; abundance: once; CDR3aa: CASTKTVEAFF; CDR3nt: TGTGCCAGTACAAAGACAGTTGAAGCTTTCTTT
v_gene: TRBV7-3; j_gene: TRBJ2-3; d_gene: TRBD2; abundance: -; CDR3aa: CASSLLAGGLVSSTDTQYF; CDR3nt: TGTGCCAGCAGCTTACTAGCGGGGGGGTTGGTTTCCAGCACAGATACGCAGTATTTT
v_gene: TRBV18; j_gene: TRBJ1-2; d_gene: -; abundance: -; CDR3aa: CASSPGQLNGYTF; CDR3nt: TGTGCCAGCTCACCCGGACAGTTAAATGGCTACACCTTC
v_gene: TRBV3-1/TRBV3-2; j_gene: TRBJ2-1; d_gene: TRBD2; abundance: -; CDR3aa: CASSQRGAGNEQFF; CDR3nt: TGTGCCAGCAGCCAGCGGGGGGCGGGCAATGAGCAGTTCTTC
v_gene: TRBV27; j_gene: TRBJ2-1; d_gene: TRBD1; abundance: -; CDR3aa: CASSLSVTGMYNEQFF; CDR3nt: TGTGCCAGCAGTTTATCAGTGACAGGGATGTACAATGAGCAGTTCTTC
v_gene: TRBV19; j_gene: TRBJ2-2; d_gene: TRBD1; abundance: -; CDR3aa: CASSRPGTATGELFF; CDR3nt: TGTGCCAGTAGTCGTCCCGGGACAGCCACCGGGGAGCTGTTTTTT
v_gene: TRBV18; j_gene: TRBJ2-3; d_gene: TRBD2; abundance: once; CDR3aa: CASSPPSGAPDTQYF; CDR3nt: TGTGCCAGCTCACCACCTAGCGGGGCCCCAGATACGCAGTATTTT
v_gene: TRBV30; j_gene: TRBJ1-2; d_gene: TRBD1; abundance: -; CDR3aa: CAWSVGTGVGYGYTF; CDR3nt: TGTGCCTGGAGTGTAGGGACAGGGGTGGGCTATGGCTACACCTTC
v_gene: TRBV2; j_gene: TRBJ2-7; d_gene: TRBD1; abundance: -; CDR3aa: CASTQGTLSYEQYF; CDR3nt: TGTGCCAGCACACAGGGGACCCTTTCCTACGAGCAGTACTTC
v_gene: TRBV3-1/TRBV3-2; j_gene: TRBJ1-2; d_gene: -; abundance: -; CDR3aa: CASSPPDSYTYGYTF; CDR3nt: TGTGCCAGCAGCCCCCCCGATAGCTACACCTATGGCTACACCTTC
v_gene: TRBV5-1; j_gene: TRBJ2-5; d_gene: TRBD2; abundance: few; CDR3aa: CASSYGGGETQYF; CDR3nt: TGCGCCAGCAGCTACGGGGGAGGGGAGACCCAGTACTTC
v_gene: TRBV7-9; j_gene: TRBJ2-7; d_gene: TRBD1; abundance: -; CDR3aa: CASSLVGTGIYEQYF; CDR3nt: TGTGCCAGCAGCTTAGTGGGGACAGGAATCTACGAGCAGTACTTC
v_gene: TRBV2; j_gene: TRBJ1-6; d_gene: -; abundance: -; CDR3aa: CASHDRNNSPLHF; CDR3nt: TGTGCCAGCCATGACAGGAATAATTCACCCCTCCACTTT
v_gene: TRBV19; j_gene: TRBJ1-5; d_gene: -; abundance: once; CDR3aa: CASSTKYTKLGTYSNQPQHF; CDR3nt: TGTGCCAGTAGTACCAAATATACAAAACTCGGGACATATAGCAATCAGCCCCAGCATTTT